This T cell receptor beta chain is from a study of shared clonotypes between healthy human individuals. Trimming stripped 2 bases from V and 7 bases from J, with 6 bases between. From germline, CDR1 is SGHTA and CDR2 FQGNSA. The CDR3 consists of 12 residues. Sequenced by immunoSEQ multiplex PCR; TCRdb stores in-frame clones only, minus some. The data hold about 960,000 clones, with around three quarters observed a single time. With respect to this clone: The same CDR3 can be traced to other DNA sequences in this sample.

This sequence originates from a man aged 18 to 29 in good health. Source material: memory CD4+ T cells sorted from blood. As for subset: CD45RA-negative fraction. The genes are TRBV7-2 and TRBJ2-1, with D unclear. The chain's CDR3 is CASSLSRNEQFF. The CDR3 DNA is TGTGCCAGCAGCTTATCGCGGAATGAGCAGTTCTTC.